The clone carrying this TCR beta chain was detected only once. Some clones are missing from TCRdb's copy, which holds only in-frame ones; the method was immunoSEQ multiplex PCR. There are around 2,000,000 clones in the sample; 90% to 95% occur only once, and 0.1% to 0.15% lies in the top ten. This CDR3 spans 14 amino acids. Germline V gives CDR1 MNHEY, CDR2 SVGAGI. Trimming cost V 0 bases and J 5 bases, with 10 bases left between them. This sample was included in a study of shared clonotypes between healthy human individuals. The chain employs TRBV6-5 and TRBJ2-5; D remains unclear. Sequencing input: naive CD4+ T cells sorted from blood. Indicated subset: CD45RA+ positively selected. The receptor's source is a man aged 18 to 35 in good health. The CDR3 region has the DNA TGTGCCAGCAGTTACTCAAGCGCCCGGGAGACCCAGTACTTC. Protein: CASSYSSARETQYF.